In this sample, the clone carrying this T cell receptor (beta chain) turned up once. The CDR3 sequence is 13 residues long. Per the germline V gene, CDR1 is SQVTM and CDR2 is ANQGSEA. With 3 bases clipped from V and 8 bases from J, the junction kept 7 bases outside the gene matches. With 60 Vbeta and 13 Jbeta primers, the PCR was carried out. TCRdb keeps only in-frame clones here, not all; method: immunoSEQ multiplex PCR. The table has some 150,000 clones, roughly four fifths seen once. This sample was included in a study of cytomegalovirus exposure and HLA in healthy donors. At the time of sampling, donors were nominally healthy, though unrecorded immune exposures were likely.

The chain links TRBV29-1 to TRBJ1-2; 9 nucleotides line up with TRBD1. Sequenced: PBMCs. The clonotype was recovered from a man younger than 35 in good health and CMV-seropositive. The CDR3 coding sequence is TGCAGCGTTGAGGCGGGACAGGGTCGAGGCTACACCTTC. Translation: CSVEAGQGRGYTF.